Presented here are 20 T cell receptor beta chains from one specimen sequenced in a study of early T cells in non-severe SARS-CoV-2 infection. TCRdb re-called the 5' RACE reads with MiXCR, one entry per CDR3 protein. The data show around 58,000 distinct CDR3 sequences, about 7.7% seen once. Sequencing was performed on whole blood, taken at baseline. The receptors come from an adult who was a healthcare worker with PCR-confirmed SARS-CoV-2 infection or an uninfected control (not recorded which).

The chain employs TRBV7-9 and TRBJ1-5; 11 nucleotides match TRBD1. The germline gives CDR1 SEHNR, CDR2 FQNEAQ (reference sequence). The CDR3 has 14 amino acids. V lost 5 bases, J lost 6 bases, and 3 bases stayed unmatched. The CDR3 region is CASSPGTGGQPQHF. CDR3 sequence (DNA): TGTGCCAGCAGCCCCGGGACAGGGGGTCAGCCCCAGCATTTT.

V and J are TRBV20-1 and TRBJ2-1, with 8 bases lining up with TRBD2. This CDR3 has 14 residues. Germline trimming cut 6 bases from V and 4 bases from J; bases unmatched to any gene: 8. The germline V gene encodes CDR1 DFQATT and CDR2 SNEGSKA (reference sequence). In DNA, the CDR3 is TGCAGTGCGCGCGGGAGGCGCATTTACAATGAGCAGTTCTTC. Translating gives CSARGRRIYNEQFF.

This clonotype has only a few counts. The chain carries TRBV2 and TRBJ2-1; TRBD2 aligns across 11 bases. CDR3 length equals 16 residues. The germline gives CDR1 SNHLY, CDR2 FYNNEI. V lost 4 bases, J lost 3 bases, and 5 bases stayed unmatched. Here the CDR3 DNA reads TGTGCCAGCAGTGGGGGGACTAGCGGCTACTACAATGAGCAGTTCTTC. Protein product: CASSGGTSGYYNEQFF.

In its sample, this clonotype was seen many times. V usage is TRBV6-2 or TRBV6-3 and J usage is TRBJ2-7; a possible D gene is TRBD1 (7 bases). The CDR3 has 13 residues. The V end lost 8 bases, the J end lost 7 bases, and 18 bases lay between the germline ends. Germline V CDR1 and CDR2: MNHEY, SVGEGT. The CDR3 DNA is TGTGCCAGCGGGCAGGGGGGAATAGTTGAGCAGTACTTC. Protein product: CASGQGGIVEQYF.

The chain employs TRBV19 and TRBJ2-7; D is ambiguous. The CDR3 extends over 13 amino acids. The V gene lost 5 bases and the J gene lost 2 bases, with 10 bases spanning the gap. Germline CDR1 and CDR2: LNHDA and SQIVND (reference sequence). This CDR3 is CASSAAGTYEQYF. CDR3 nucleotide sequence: TGTGCCAGTAGTGCGGCTGGTACCTACGAGCAGTACTTC.

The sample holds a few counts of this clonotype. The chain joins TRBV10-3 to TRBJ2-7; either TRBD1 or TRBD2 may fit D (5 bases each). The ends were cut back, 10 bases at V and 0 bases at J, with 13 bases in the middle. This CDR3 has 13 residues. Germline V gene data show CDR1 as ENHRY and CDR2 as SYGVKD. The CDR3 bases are TGTGCCACCCGGGGCAGACTCTCCTACGAGCAGTACTTC. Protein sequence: CATRGRLSYEQYF.

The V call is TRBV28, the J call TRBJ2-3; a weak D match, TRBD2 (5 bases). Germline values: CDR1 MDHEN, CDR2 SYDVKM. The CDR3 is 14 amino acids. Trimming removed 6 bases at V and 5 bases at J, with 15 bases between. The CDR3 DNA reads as TGTGCCAGCAGACTTCAGGAGGCAGGAGATACGCAGTATTTT. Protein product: CASRLQEAGDTQYF.

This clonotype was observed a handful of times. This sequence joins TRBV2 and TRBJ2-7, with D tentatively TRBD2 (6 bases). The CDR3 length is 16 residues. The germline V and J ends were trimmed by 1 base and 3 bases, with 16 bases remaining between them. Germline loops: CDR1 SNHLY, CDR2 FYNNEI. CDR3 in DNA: TGTGCCAGCAGTGAAGGGATTTCAGGGAGGTTCTACGAGCAGTACTTC. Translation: CASSEGISGRFYEQYF.

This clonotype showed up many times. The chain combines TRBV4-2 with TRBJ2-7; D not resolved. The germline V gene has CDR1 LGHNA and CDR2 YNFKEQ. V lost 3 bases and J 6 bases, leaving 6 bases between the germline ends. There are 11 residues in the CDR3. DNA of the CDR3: TGTGCCAGCAGCCAGGCGGCCGAGCAGTACTTC. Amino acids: CASSQAAEQYF.

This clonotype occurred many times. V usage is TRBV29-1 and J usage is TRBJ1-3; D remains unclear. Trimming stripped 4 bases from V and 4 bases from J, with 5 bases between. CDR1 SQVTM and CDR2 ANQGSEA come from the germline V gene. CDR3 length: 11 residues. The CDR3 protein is CSVGSGNTIYF. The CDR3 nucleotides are TGCAGCGTTGGTTCAGGAAACACCATATATTTT.

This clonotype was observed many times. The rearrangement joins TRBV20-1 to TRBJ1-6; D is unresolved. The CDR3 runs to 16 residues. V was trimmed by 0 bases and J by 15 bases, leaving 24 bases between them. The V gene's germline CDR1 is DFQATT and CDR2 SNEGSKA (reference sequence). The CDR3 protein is CSARDLATYSLSVLHF. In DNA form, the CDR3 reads TGCAGTGCTAGAGATCTAGCCACCTATAGTTTGTCTGTCCTCCACTTT.

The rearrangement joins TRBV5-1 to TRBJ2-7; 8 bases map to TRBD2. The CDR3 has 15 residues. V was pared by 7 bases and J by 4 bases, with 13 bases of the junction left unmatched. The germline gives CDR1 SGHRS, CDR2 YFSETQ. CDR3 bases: TGCGCCAGCGGGGAAAACAGCGGGAGTGGGTACGAGCAGTACTTC. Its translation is CASGENSGSGYEQYF.

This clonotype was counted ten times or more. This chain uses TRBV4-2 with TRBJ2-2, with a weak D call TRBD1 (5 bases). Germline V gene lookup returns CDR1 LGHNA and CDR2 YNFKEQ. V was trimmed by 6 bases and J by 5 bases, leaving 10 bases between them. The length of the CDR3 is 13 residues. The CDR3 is CASRLDRTGELFF. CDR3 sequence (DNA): TGTGCCAGCAGACTTGACAGAACCGGGGAGCTGTTTTTT.

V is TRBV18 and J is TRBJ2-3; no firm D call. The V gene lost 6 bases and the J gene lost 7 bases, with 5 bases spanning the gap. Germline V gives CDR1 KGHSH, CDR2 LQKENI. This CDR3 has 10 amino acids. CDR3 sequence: CASSLNTQYF. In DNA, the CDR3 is TGTGCCAGCTCCCTTAATACGCAGTATTTT.

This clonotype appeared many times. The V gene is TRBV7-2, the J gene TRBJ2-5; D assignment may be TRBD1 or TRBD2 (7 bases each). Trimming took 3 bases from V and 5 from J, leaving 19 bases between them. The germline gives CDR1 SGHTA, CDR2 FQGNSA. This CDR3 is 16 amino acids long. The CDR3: CASSFTGDYPMETQYF. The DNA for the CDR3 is TGTGCCAGCAGCTTCACAGGGGACTACCCAATGGAGACCCAGTACTTC.

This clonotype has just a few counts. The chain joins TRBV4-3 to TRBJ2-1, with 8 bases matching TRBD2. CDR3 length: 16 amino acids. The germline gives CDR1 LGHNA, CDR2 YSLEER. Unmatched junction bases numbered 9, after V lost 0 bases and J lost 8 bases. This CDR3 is CASSQEFRAGVDEQFF. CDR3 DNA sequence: TGCGCCAGCAGCCAAGAATTTCGAGCGGGAGTCGATGAGCAGTTCTTC.

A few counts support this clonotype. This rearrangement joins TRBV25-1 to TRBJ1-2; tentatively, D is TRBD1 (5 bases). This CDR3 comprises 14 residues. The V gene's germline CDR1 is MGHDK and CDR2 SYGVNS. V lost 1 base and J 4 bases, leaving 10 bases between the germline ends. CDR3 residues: CASSEWGTGYGYTF. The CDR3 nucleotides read TGTGCCAGCAGTGAATGGGGGACGGGCTATGGCTACACCTTC.

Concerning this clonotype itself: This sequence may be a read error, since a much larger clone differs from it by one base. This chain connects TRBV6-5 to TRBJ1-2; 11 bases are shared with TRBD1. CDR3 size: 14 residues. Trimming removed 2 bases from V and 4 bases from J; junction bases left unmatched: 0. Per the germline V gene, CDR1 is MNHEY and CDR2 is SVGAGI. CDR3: CASSYGTGGYGYTF. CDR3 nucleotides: TGTGCCAGCAGTTACGGGACAGGGGGCTATGGCTACACCTTC.

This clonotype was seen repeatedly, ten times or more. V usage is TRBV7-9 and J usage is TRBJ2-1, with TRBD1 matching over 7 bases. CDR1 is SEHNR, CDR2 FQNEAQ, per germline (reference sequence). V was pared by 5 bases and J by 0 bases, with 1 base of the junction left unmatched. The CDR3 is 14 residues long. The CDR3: CASSRDSSYNEQFF. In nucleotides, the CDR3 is TGTGCCAGCAGCCGGGACAGCTCCTACAATGAGCAGTTCTTC.

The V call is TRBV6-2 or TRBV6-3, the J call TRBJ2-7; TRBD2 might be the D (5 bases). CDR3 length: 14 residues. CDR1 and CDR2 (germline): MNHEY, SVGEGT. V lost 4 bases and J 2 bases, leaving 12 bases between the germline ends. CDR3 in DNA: TGTGCCAGCAGTTGGGTAGGACTCGCCTACGAGCAGTACTTC. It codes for CASSWVGLAYEQYF.